This is a list of T cell receptor beta chains from one sample in a study of shared clonotypes between healthy human individuals. Data came from immunoSEQ multiplex PCR; TCRdb stores just in-frame clones and leaves some out. The sample includes some 200,000 clones, over 50% of them seen just once. The material sequenced was memory CD4+ T cells sorted from blood. The source is a man aged 30-40 years in good health. The conserved cysteine and the conserved F or W are not part of the CDR3 here.

CDR3 protein,J gene,V gene
ASRPERQGLSGELF,TRBJ2-2,TRBV9
ASSLRGGKPH,TRBJ2-7,TRBV5-8
ASSYSVGTEAF,TRBJ1-1,TRBV6-6
ASIPGTPRLGAGWYEQY,TRBJ2-7,TRBV7-2
SVEGSPLSVGKQF,TRBJ2-1,TRBV29-1
ASSFQGLAEQF,TRBJ2-1,TRBV7-3
ASSFMGNTEAF,TRBJ1-1,TRBV7-2
ASSRSGTSDTQY,TRBJ2-3,TRBV18
ASTPEGGQGFGYT,TRBJ1-2,TRBV2
ASSSRQTQY,TRBJ2-5,TRBV11-1
SVSLPIAVLAKNIQY,TRBJ2-4,TRBV29-1
ASSMGQGYEQY,TRBJ2-7,TRBV5-1
ASSYPPTGARRQPQH,TRBJ1-5,TRBV28
ATRRPASYEQY,TRBJ2-7,TRBV19
ASSETHQPQH,TRBJ1-5,TRBV10-2
ASSNLLYTQY,TRBJ2-3,TRBV6-1
ASSLRGNQPQH,TRBJ1-5,TRBV7-2
ASSESTTSRARNTEAF,TRBJ1-1,TRBV10-1
ASSLSGTFYEQY,TRBJ2-7,TRBV5-1
ASSSLLPGGAGELF,TRBJ2-2,TRBV7-9
ASSLRPDREQY,TRBJ2-7,TRBV11-2
ATSRVASGSLTDTQY,TRBJ2-3,TRBV15
ASSPSSPGQMGYNEQF,TRBJ2-1,TRBV28
ASSDGMDRGRKAF,TRBJ1-1,TRBV5-4
ASSQPGTGREQY,TRBJ2-7,TRBV7-6
ASSESGSSYNEQF,TRBJ2-1,TRBV2
ASSPTQSEAF,TRBJ1-1,TRBV6-5
ASSQRTGGGNTEAF,TRBJ1-1,TRBV5-4
ASSRGTSGRTSTYEQY,TRBJ2-7,TRBV4-1
ASTPRGEVGQPQH,TRBJ1-5,TRBV6-1
ASSSDRLNQPQH,TRBJ1-5,TRBV27
ASKGRYYEQY,TRBJ2-7,TRBV2
ASGTGYEQF,TRBJ2-1,TRBV6-1
ASSQDSREFGEQF,TRBJ2-1,TRBV14
ASSFREGRGTDTQY,TRBJ2-3,TRBV28
ASSHKETQY,TRBJ2-5,TRBV5-1
ASSMDSLRQY,TRBJ2-3,TRBV19